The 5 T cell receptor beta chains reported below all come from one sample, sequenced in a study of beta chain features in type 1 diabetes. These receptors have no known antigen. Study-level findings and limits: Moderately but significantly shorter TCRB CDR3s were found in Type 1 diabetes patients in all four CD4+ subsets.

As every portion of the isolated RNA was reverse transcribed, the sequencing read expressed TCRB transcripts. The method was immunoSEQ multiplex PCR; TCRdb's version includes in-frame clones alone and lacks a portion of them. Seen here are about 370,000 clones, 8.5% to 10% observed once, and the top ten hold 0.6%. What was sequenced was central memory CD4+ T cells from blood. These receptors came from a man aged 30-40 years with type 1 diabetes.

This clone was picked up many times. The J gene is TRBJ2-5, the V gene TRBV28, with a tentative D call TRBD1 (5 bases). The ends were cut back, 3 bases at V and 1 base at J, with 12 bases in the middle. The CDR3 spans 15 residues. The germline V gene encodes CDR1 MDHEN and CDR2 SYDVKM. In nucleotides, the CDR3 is TGTGCCAGCAGTTTTGGGGTTGGGGCCCAAGAGACCCAGTACTTC. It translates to CASSFGVGAQETQYF. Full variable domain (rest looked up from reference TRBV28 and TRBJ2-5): DVKVTQSSRYLVKRTGEKVFLECVQDMDHENMFWYRQDPGLGLRLIYFSYDVKMKEKGDIPEGYSVSREKKERFSLILESASTNQTSMYLCASSFGVGAQETQYFGPGTRLLVL.

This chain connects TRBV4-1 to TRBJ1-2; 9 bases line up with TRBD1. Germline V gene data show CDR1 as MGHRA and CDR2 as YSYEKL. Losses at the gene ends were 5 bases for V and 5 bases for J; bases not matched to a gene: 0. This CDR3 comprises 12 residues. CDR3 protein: CASSGQGYGYTF. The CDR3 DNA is TGCGCCAGCAGCGGACAGGGGTATGGCTACACCTTC.

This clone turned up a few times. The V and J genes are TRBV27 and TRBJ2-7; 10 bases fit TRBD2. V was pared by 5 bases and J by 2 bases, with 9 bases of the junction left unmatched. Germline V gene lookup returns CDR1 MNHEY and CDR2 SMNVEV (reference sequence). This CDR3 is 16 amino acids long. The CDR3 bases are TGTGCCAGCAGTGCAATAACTAGCGGGGTCCCCTACGAGCAGTACTTC. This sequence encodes CASSAITSGVPYEQYF.

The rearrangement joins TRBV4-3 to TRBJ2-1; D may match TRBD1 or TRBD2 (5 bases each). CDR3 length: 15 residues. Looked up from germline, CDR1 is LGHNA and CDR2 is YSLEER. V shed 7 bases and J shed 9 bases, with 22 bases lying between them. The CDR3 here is CASTKDPGTYVEQFF. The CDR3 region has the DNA TGCGCCAGCACGAAAGACCCCGGGACCTATGTTGAGCAGTTCTTC.

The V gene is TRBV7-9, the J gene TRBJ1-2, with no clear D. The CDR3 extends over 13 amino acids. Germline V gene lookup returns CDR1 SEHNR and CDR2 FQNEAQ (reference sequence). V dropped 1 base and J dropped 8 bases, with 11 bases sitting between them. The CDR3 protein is CASSLGPGRGYTF. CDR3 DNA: TGTGCCAGCAGCTTAGGCCCGGGAAGAGGCTACACCTTC.